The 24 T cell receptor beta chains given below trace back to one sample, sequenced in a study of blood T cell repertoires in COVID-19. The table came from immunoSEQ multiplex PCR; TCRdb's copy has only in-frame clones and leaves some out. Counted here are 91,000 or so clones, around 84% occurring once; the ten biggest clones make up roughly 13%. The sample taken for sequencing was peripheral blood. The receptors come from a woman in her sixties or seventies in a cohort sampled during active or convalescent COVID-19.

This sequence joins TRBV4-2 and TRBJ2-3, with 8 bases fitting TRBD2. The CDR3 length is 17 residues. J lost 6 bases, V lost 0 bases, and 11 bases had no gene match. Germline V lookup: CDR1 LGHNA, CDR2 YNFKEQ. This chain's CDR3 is CASSQDLAGRLGDTQYF. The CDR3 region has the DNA TGTGCCAGCAGCCAAGACTTAGCGGGACGACTGGGGGATACGCAGTATTTT.

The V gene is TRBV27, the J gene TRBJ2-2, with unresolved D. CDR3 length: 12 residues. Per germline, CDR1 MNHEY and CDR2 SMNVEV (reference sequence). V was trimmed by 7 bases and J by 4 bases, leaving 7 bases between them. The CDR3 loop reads CASKAFTGELFF. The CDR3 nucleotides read TGTGCCAGCAAAGCATTCACCGGGGAGCTGTTTTTT.

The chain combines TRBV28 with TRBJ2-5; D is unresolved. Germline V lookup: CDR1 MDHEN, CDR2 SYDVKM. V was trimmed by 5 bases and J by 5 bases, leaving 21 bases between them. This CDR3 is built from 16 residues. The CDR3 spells CASSPSAHRHEETQYF. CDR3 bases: TGTGCCAGCAGTCCAAGCGCCCATCGTCACGAGGAGACCCAGTACTTC.

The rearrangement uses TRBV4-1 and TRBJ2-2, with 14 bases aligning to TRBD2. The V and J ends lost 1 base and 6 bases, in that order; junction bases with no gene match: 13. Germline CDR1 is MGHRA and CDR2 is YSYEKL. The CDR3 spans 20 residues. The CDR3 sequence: CASSQVRLTSGRARSGELFF. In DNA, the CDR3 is TGCGCCAGCAGCCAAGTAAGATTGACTAGCGGGAGGGCAAGGTCCGGGGAGCTGTTTTTT.

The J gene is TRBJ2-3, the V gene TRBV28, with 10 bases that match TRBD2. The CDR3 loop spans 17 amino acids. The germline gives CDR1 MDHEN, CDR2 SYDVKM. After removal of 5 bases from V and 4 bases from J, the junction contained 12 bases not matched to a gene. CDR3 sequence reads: CASSPLVLAGRADTQYF. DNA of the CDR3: TGTGCCAGCAGTCCGCTCGTACTAGCGGGAAGGGCAGATACGCAGTATTTT.

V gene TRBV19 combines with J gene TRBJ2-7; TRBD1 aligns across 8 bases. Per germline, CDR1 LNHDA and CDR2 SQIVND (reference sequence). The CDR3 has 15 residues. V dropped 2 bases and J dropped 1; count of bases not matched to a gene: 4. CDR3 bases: TGTGCCAGTAGTATAATCGGACAGGGATCCTACGAGCAGTACTTC. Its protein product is CASSIIGQGSYEQYF.

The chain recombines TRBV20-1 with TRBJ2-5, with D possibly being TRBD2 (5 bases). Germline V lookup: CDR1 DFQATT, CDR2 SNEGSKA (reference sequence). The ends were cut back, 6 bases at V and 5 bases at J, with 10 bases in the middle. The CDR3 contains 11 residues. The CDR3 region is CSARAGETQYF. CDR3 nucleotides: TGCAGTGCGAGGGCAGGTGAGACCCAGTACTTC.

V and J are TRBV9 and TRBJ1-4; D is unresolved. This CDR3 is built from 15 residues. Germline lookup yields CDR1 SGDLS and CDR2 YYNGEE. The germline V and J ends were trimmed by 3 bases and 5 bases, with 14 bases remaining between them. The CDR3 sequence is CASSASGGKNEKLFF. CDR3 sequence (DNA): TGTGCCAGCAGCGCATCCGGCGGAAAGAATGAAAAACTGTTTTTT.

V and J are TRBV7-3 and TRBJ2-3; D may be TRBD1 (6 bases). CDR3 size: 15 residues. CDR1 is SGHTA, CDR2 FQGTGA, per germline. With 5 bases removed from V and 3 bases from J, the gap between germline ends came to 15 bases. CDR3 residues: CASSVLGDNTDTQYF. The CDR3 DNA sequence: TGTGCCAGCAGCGTCTTGGGGGACAATACAGATACGCAGTATTTT.

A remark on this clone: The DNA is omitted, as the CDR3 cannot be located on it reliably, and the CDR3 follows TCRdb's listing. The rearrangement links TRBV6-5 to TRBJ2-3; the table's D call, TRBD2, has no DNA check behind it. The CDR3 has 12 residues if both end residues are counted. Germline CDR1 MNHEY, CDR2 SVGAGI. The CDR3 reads CASSLVGAGAGF.

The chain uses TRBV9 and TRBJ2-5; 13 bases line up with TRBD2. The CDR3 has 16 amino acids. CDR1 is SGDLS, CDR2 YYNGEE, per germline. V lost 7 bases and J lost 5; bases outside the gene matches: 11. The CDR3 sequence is CASSHPLAGGKETQYF. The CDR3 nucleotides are TGTGCCAGCTCCCATCCACTAGCGGGGGGGAAGGAGACCCAGTACTTC.

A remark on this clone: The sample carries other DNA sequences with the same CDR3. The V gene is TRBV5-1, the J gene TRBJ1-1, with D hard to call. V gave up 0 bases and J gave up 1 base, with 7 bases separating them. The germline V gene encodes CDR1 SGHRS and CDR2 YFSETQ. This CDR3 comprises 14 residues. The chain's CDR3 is CASSLVAGNTEAFF. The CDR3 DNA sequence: TGCGCCAGCAGCTTGGTCGCGGGGAACACTGAAGCTTTCTTT.

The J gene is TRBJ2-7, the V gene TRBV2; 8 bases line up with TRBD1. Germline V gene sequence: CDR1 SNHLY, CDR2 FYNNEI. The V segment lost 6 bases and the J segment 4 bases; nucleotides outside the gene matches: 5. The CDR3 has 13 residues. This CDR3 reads CASRLTGEYEQYF. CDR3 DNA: TGTGCCAGCAGGCTGACAGGGGAGTACGAGCAGTACTTC.

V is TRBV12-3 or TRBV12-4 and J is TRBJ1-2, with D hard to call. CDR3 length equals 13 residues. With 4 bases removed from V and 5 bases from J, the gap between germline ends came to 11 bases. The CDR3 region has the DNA TGTGCCAGCAGTTCGTATAGCCCATATGGCTACACCTTC. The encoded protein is CASSSYSPYGYTF.

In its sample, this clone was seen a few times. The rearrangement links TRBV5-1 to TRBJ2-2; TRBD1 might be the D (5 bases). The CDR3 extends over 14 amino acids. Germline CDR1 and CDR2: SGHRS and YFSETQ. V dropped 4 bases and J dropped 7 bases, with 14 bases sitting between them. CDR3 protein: CASSPQGLIGELFF. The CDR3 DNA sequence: TGCGCCAGCAGCCCGCAGGGTCTAATCGGGGAGCTGTTTTTT.

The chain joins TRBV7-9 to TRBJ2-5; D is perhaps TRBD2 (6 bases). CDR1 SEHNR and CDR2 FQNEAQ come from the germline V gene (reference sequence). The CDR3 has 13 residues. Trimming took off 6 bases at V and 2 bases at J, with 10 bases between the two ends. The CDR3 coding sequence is TGTGCCAGCAGAATAGGAGGGCAAGAGACCCAGTACTTC. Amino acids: CASRIGGQETQYF.

CDR3 loop: CASSEGLAPEDEQFF. CDR3 bases: TGTGCCAGCAGTGAAGGACTAGCCCCCGAGGATGAGCAGTTCTTC. The chain recombines TRBV9 with TRBJ2-1; 8 bases are a match to TRBD2. Losses at the gene ends were 5 bases for V and 8 bases for J; bases not matched to a gene: 12. The CDR3 is 15 amino acids. Germline V gene data show CDR1 as SGDLS and CDR2 as YYNGEE.

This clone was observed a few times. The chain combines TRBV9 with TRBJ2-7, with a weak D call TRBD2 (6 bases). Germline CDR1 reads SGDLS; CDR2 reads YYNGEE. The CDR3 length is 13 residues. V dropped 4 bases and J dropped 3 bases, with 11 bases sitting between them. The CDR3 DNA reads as TGTGCCAGCAGCTATACGGGGGACTACGAGCAGTACTTC. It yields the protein CASSYTGDYEQYF.

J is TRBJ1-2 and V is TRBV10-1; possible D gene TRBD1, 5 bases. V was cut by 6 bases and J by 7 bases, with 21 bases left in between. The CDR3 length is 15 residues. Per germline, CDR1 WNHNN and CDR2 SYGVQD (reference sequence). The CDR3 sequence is CASREVLGPASGYTF. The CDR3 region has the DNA TGCGCCAGCAGGGAGGTGTTGGGGCCGGCATCTGGCTACACCTTC.

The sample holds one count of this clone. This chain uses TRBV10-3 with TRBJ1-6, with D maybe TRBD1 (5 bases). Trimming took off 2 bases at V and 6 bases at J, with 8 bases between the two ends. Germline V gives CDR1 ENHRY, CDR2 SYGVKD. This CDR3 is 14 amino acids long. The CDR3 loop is CAISEAGFNSPLHF. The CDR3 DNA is TGTGCCATCAGTGAGGCAGGGTTTAATTCACCCCTCCACTTT.

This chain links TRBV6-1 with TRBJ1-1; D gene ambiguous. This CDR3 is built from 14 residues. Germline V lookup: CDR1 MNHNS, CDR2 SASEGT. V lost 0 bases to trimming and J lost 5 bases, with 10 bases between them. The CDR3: CASSEATGRTEAFF. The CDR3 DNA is TGTGCCAGCAGTGAAGCGACCGGGAGAACTGAAGCTTTCTTT.

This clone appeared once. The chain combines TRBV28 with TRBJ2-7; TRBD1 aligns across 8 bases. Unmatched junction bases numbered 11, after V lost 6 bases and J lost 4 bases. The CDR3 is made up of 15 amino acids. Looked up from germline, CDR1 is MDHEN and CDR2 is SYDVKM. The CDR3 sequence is CASRRPGQAKYEQYF. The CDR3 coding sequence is TGTGCCAGCAGACGCCCGGGACAGGCCAAGTACGAGCAGTACTTC.

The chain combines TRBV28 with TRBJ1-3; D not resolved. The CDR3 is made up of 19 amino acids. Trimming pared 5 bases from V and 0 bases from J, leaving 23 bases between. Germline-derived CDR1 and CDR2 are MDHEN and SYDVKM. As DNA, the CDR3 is TGTGCCAGCAGTCCCCTCGGAGCTTGGAACCTCAACTCTGGAAACACCATATATTTT. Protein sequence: CASSPLGAWNLNSGNTIYF.

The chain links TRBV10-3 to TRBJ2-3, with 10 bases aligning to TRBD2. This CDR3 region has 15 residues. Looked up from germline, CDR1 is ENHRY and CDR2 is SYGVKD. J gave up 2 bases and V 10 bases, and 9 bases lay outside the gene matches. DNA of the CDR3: TGTGCCACCACGGCGGGGACTAGCGACACAGATACGCAGTATTTT. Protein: CATTAGTSDTDTQYF.